Each of the 5 T cell receptor beta chains below was sequenced from the same sample in a study of control samples from healthy donors and cancer patients. Sequenced by immunoSEQ multiplex PCR; TCRdb stores in-frame clones only, minus some. The sample contains about 100,000 clones, over 90% of which appear only once. The source material was blood. All receptors come from a man aged 18 to 30 in good health.

This chain joins TRBV7-2 and TRBJ1-2; D is unclear. From germline, CDR1 is SGHTA and CDR2 FQGNSA. Between the trimmed V and J ends, which lost 1 base and 2 bases, there was a span of 8 bases. This CDR3 is built from 14 residues. In DNA, the CDR3 is TGTGCCAGCAGCTTAGGAAACGGCAACTATGGCTACACCTTC. Protein sequence: CASSLGNGNYGYTF.

Here the CDR3 reads CASSPQGPLDNEQFF. CDR3 DNA sequence: TGTGCCAGCAGTCCTCAGGGTCCCCTTGACAATGAGCAGTTCTTC. This chain uses TRBV6-6 with TRBJ2-1; tentatively, D is TRBD1 (5 bases). In germline, CDR1 is MNHNY, CDR2 SVGAGI (reference sequence). Trimming pared 5 bases from V and 5 bases from J, leaving 16 bases between. The CDR3 is made up of 15 amino acids.

This chain links TRBV12-5 with TRBJ1-1, with no clear D. Trimming removed 2 bases from V and 0 bases from J, with 7 bases in between. Germline loops: CDR1 LGHNT, CDR2 FRNRAP. The CDR3 has 14 amino acids. The CDR3 DNA sequence: TGTGCTAGTGGTTTGCCAGAACTGAACACTGAAGCTTTCTTT. It translates to CASGLPELNTEAFF.

The chain is built from TRBV27 and TRBJ2-5; unclear D gene. Germline V gives CDR1 MNHEY, CDR2 SMNVEV (reference sequence). The CDR3 length is 15 residues. Trimming shortened V by 0 bases and J by 2 bases, and 10 bases separated the two germline ends. The DNA for the CDR3 is TGTGCCAGCAGTTTATCCCCCTGGGCTCAAGAGACCCAGTACTTC. Its protein product is CASSLSPWAQETQYF.

The V gene is TRBV6-5, the J gene TRBJ1-2; 7 nucleotides agree with TRBD1. J lost 4 bases, V lost 2 bases, and 1 base had no gene match. Germline V gives CDR1 MNHEY, CDR2 SVGAGI. CDR3 length: 13 amino acids. CDR3 DNA: TGTGCCAGCAGTTACGACAGGGTCTATGGCTACACCTTC. Its translation is CASSYDRVYGYTF.